This TCR beta chain was documented in a study of blood T cells in healthy people across ages. J gave up 2 bases and V 1 base, and 7 bases lay outside the gene matches. CDR3 length: 18 residues. Germline loops: CDR1 LGHNA, CDR2 YNFKEQ. PBMCs, at least 7 million per sample, were isolated. Primed by a sample-barcoded 5' primer and a J-beta primer mix, a second PCR proceeded for about 6 to 12 cycles. Each CDR3 protein is one row after TCRdb ran MiXCR on the 5' RACE reads. This sample carries nearly 800,000 distinct CDR3 sequences, more than 55% of them seen once, and the ten largest clones take around 25%.

Material: blood. This TCR was sampled from a man aged 40-55 years in good health. The genes are TRBV4-2 and TRBJ2-2; 10 nucleotides agree with TRBD1. In nucleotides, the CDR3 is TGTGCCAGCAGCCAAGTTATGGGGACAGGGGTCAACACCGGGGAGCTGTTTTTT. Translated: CASSQVMGTGVNTGELFF.